In its sample, the clone carrying this T cell receptor (beta chain) was seen a few times. Its target is not known. Oncomine TCR Beta short-read sequencing was applied to DNA from cultured CD4+ T cells. TCRdb redid the calling of the PCR reads with MiXCR, one entry per CDR3 protein. The sample contains under 20,000 distinct CDR3 sequences, about three quarters of which appear only once. As for treatment: approximately 11-day PBMC culture with coronavirus spike peptide pools or control peptides (ViraFEST assay). The data derive from a study of vaccination and CD4 T cells after COVID-19. With V trimmed by 5 bases and J by 2 bases, 8 bases remained unmatched. CDR3 length: 16 residues. Germline CDR1 is MNHEY and CDR2 is SMNVEV (reference sequence).

This TCR was recovered from a human donor who received a COVID-19 vaccine. The sequencing here drew on CD4+ T cells from blood, cultured in vitro, taken after SARS-CoV-2 vaccination. The chain combines TRBV27 with TRBJ1-1; TRBD1 aligns across 10 bases. The DNA for the CDR3 is TGTGCCAGCAGTCTCCCGGGACAGGGGCAAAACACTGAAGCTTTCTTT. Amino acids: CASSLPGQGQNTEAFF.